This section outlines one TCR beta chain sequence together with its context. This sample was taken from a study of T cell responses to AZD1222 COVID-19 vaccine. Some clones are missing from TCRdb's copy, which holds only in-frame ones; the method was immunoSEQ multiplex PCR. This sample carries around 110,000 clones, around nine tenths of them seen once, and the ten largest clones take about 20%. The V gene's germline CDR1 is SGHTA and CDR2 FQGNSA. With 5 bases removed from V and 4 bases from J, the gap between germline ends came to 19 bases. This CDR3 has 16 residues. The chain recombines TRBV7-2 with TRBJ2-3, with unresolved D. The sequencing used peripheral blood, collected on day 0 of AZD1222 vaccination. This clonotype originated in an adult in good health. This CDR3 is CASSRGPWQPSDTQYF. CDR3 nucleotide sequence: TGTGCCAGCAGCCGTGGCCCTTGGCAGCCATCAGATACGCAGTATTTT.